This T cell receptor beta chain came from a study of blood T cell repertoires in COVID-19. V was clipped by 5 bases and J by 5 bases, with 15 bases between them. Per the germline V gene, CDR1 is MDHEN and CDR2 is SYDVKM. The CDR3 has 14 residues. This clone was observed at least ten times. The authors' processing: From reference gene primer amplification, estimates of nucleated cell counts were derived. This table comes from immunoSEQ multiplex PCR, and its TCRdb copy is limited to in-frame clones, with some not included. D and trimming were read from the DNA, whereas the V and J calls and clone size are those reported in that table. The sample has just under 100,000 clones; just over 85% are singletons.

The clonotype originates from an older woman in a cohort sampled during active or convalescent COVID-19. Material: peripheral blood. V usage is TRBV28 and J usage is TRBJ1-2, with D unclear. The CDR3 loop reads CASSPPVVRYGYTF. CDR3 bases: TGTGCCAGCAGTCCCCCCGTAGTGAGGTATGGCTACACCTTC.